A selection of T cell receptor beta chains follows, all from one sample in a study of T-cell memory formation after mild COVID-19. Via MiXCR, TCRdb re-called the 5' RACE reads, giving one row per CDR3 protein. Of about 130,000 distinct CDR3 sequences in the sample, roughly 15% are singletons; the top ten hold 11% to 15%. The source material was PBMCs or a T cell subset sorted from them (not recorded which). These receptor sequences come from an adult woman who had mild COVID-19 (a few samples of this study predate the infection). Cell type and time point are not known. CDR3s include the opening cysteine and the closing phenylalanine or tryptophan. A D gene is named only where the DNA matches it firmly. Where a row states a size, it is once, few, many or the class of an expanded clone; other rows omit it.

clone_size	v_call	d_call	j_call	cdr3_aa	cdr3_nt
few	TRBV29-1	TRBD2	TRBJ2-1	CSVEGVRLAGHPLGPNEQFF	TGCAGCGTTGAGGGAGTCCGACTAGCGGGTCACCCTCTTGGACCCAATGAGCAGTTCTTC
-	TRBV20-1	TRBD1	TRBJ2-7	CSLRQGYEQYF	TGCAGCCTGAGACAGGGCTACGAGCAGTACTTC
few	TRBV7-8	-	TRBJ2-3	CASSLGPRTDTQYF	TGTGCCAGCAGCTTAGGCCCTAGAACAGATACGCAGTATTTT
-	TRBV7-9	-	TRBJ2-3	CASSWASDTQYF	TGTGCCAGCAGCTGGGCTTCAGATACGCAGTATTTT
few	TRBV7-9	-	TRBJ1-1	CASNENTEAFF	TGTGCCAGCAACGAGAACACTGAAGCTTTCTTT
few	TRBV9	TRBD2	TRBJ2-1	CASSRGGRGSNEQFF	TGTGCCAGCAGCAGGGGCGGGAGAGGGAGCAATGAGCAGTTCTTC
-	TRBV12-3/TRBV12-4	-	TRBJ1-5	CASSSDGDSNQPQHF	TGTGCCAGCAGTTCGGACGGAGATAGCAATCAGCCCCAGCATTTT
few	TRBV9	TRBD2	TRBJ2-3	CASSVDGRARVDTQYF	TGTGCCAGCAGCGTAGATGGGAGGGCCCGAGTAGATACGCAGTATTTT
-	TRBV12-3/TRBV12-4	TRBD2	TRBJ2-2	CASSRGGGDTGELFF	TGTGCCAGCAGCCGGGGGGGGGGAGACACCGGGGAGCTGTTTTTT
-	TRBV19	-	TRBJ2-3	CASSMPPADTQYF	TGTGCCAGTAGTATGCCCCCGGCAGATACGCAGTATTTT
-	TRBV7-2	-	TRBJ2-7	CASSLGVGLREQYF	TGTGCCAGCAGCTTAGGTGTAGGTCTCCGCGAGCAGTACTTC
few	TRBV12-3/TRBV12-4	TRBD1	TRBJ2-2	CASSVQGDTGELFF	TGTGCCAGCAGTGTACAGGGGGACACCGGGGAGCTGTTTTTT
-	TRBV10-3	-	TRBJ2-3	CAISELGGITDTQYF	TGTGCCATCAGTGAATTGGGGGGAATCACAGATACGCAGTATTTT
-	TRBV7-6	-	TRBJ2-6	CASSFLLGSDVLTF	TGTGCCAGCAGCTTTTTATTGGGTAGCGACGTCCTGACTTTC
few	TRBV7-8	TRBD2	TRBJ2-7	CASSPQSGDRSYEQYF	TGTGCCAGCAGCCCCCAAAGCGGGGACCGTTCCTACGAGCAGTACTTC
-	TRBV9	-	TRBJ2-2	CASSLRGPSRELFF	TGTGCCAGCAGCCTTCGGGGGCCCAGCCGGGAGCTGTTTTTT
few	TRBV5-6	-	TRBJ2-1	CASSLVDNEQFF	TGTGCCAGCAGCTTGGTTGACAATGAGCAGTTCTTC
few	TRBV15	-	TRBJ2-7	CATSRVKSGVREQYF	TGTGCCACCAGCAGAGTGAAGTCTGGGGTAAGGGAGCAGTACTTC
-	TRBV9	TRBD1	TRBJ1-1	CASSVVGQGNTEAFF	TGTGCCAGCAGCGTAGTGGGACAGGGGAACACTGAAGCTTTCTTT
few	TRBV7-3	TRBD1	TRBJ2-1	CASSLMTWTGFNEQFF	TGTGCCAGCAGCCTCATGACCTGGACAGGGTTCAATGAGCAGTTCTTC
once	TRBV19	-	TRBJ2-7	CASSKGNYEQYF	TGTGCCAGTAGCAAAGGAAACTACGAGCAGTACTTC
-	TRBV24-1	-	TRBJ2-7	CATLGQLYEQYF	TGTGCCACCCTCGGACAGCTCTACGAGCAGTACTTC
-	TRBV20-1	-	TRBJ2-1	CSARGQGYNEQFF	TGCAGTGCTAGAGGCCAAGGGTACAATGAGCAGTTCTTC
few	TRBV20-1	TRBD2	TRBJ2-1	CSAPREGLLSSYNEQFF	TGCAGTGCTCCTCGGGAGGGCCTCCTTAGCTCCTACAATGAGCAGTTCTTC
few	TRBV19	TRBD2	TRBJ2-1	CASSAGGPYNEQFF	TGTGCCAGTAGCGCGGGGGGGCCTTACAATGAGCAGTTCTTC
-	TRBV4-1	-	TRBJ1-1	CASSPLRGFKPDTEAFF	TGCGCCAGCAGCCCTCTAAGGGGGTTTAAGCCAGACACTGAAGCTTTCTTT